The next 28 T cell receptor beta chains were all read from a single sample in a study of T cells in localized non-small cell lung cancer. Sequencing was performed with immunoSEQ multiplex PCR; in TCRdb, only in-frame clones are kept and a portion is missing. The table has tens of thousands of clones, roughly 91% seen once. The specimen was peripheral blood, collected before any cancer treatment. These receptors were taken from a woman aged 40 to 75 with stage I squamous cell lung carcinoma.

The chain links TRBV9 to TRBJ1-4, with D uncertain. In germline, CDR1 is SGDLS, CDR2 YYNGEE. V lost 1 base, J lost 6 bases, and 13 bases lay in between. The CDR3 extends over 15 amino acids. CDR3 bases: TGTGCCAGCAGCGTATCTCTTGCTAGGGATGAAAAACTGTTTTTT. It is translated as CASSVSLARDEKLFF.

The chain combines TRBV30 with TRBJ1-2, with a weak D call TRBD1 (5 bases). The CDR3 consists of 12 residues. V lost 5 bases and J lost 5, with 12 bases in between. The germline CDR1 and CDR2 sequences are GTSNPN and SVGIG (reference sequence). In DNA form, the CDR3 reads TGTGCCTGGGCCTATCAGGGTTATGGCTACACCTTC. Encoded protein: CAWAYQGYGYTF.

V is TRBV30 and J is TRBJ2-3, with 7 bases identical to TRBD2. CDR1 and CDR2 from the germline V gene are GTSNPN and SVGIG (reference sequence). The CDR3 runs to 14 residues. Unmatched junction bases numbered 3, after V lost 3 bases and J lost 0 bases. As DNA, the CDR3 is TGTGCCTGGAGATGGGGGGGTAGCACAGATACGCAGTATTTT. This encodes CAWRWGGSTDTQYF.

This chain joins TRBV19 and TRBJ2-5, with TRBD1 matching over 7 bases. TRBJ2-7 matches the DNA end more closely, so the J call is doubtful. Germline V gene sequence: CDR1 LNHDA, CDR2 SQIVND (reference sequence). This CDR3 region has 13 residues. The CDR3 loop is CASSTLQGYEQYF. The CDR3 bases are TGTGCCAGTAGTACTCTACAGGGGTACGAGCAGTACTTC.

By proportion, this clone is medium-sized. The V and J genes are TRBV4-2 and TRBJ1-5; D is undetermined. This CDR3 is built from 16 residues. CDR1 LGHNA and CDR2 YNFKEQ come from the germline V gene. Trimming cost V 0 bases and J 2 bases, with 11 bases left between them. CDR3 coding DNA: TGTGCCAGCAGCCAAGAAGAGGGAGAGGGCAATCAGCCCCAGCATTTT. This codes for CASSQEEGEGNQPQHF.

The J gene is TRBJ2-7, the V gene TRBV30; 7 bases match TRBD1. Germline values: CDR1 GTSNPN, CDR2 SVGIG (reference sequence). The CDR3 totals 15 residues. V lost 0 bases, J lost 7 bases, and 12 bases stayed unmatched. CDR3 sequence: CAWSVLPGGSGEQYF. DNA of the CDR3: TGTGCCTGGAGTGTACTTCCAGGGGGATCCGGTGAGCAGTACTTC.

The rearrangement links TRBV7-9 to TRBJ1-1; D remains unclear. V was clipped by 5 bases and J by 4 bases, with 23 bases between them. The CDR3 is 17 residues long. The germline gives CDR1 SEHNR, CDR2 FQNEAQ (reference sequence). The CDR3 DNA sequence: TGTGCCAGCAGCCCCGGGGAGTACCGAGCGTGGAGCACTGAAGCTTTCTTT. It yields the protein CASSPGEYRAWSTEAFF.

The chain links TRBV28 to TRBJ1-5; D uncertain. Germline CDR1 is MDHEN and CDR2 is SYDVKM. V lost 5 bases to trimming and J lost 2 bases, with 10 bases between them. CDR3 length: 14 residues. The CDR3 loop is CASSPRARNQPQHF. CDR3 bases: TGTGCCAGCAGTCCAAGGGCTCGCAATCAGCCCCAGCATTTT.

This chain uses TRBV5-5 with TRBJ2-5; no definite D call. This CDR3 spans 15 amino acids. V lost 1 base and J lost 2, with 12 bases in between. Germline V gene data show CDR1 as SGHKS and CDR2 as YYEKEE (reference sequence). CDR3 bases: TGTGCCAGCAGCTTGATTCGAATTTTTCAAGAGACCCAGTACTTC. Translated: CASSLIRIFQETQYF.

V gene TRBV27 combines with J gene TRBJ2-5; 8 bases map to TRBD2. Germline-derived CDR1 and CDR2 are MNHEY and SMNVEV (reference sequence). The junction had 10 bases not matched to a gene; V was cut back by 5 bases and J by 5 bases. The length of the CDR3 is 15 residues. For the CDR3, the DNA is TGTGCCAGCAGTGAACAGGGACTAGGATGGGAGACCCAGTACTTC. Its protein is CASSEQGLGWETQYF.

This rearrangement joins TRBV6-5 to TRBJ1-1, with D uncertain. In germline, CDR1 is MNHEY, CDR2 SVGAGI. V was trimmed by 6 bases and J by 4 bases, leaving 15 bases between them. This CDR3 spans 14 amino acids. CDR3 amino acids: CASSRTPAGTEAFF. The CDR3 DNA follows: TGTGCCAGCAGCCGGACCCCGGCGGGCACTGAAGCTTTCTTT.

This clone was observed a handful of times. The genes are TRBV7-3 and TRBJ2-1; 7 positions agree with TRBD2. CDR1 and CDR2 from the germline V gene are SGHTA and FQGTGA. This CDR3 contains 14 residues. The V segment lost 5 bases and the J segment 0 bases; nucleotides outside the gene matches: 1. The DNA of the CDR3 is TGTGCCAGCAGCGAGCGGGGCTCCTACAATGAGCAGTTCTTC. Protein product: CASSERGSYNEQFF.

This chain joins TRBV10-3 and TRBJ2-7, with D tentatively TRBD1 (6 bases). Germline values: CDR1 ENHRY, CDR2 SYGVKD. The CDR3 extends over 16 amino acids. Trimming shortened V by 6 bases and J by 0 bases, and 18 bases separated the two germline ends. The CDR3 bases are TGTGCCATCAGACCCGGTGAAGGACAGAGCTCCTACGAGCAGTACTTC. Protein sequence: CAIRPGEGQSSYEQYF.

CDR3 protein: CASSIGQINYGYTF. The DNA for the CDR3 is TGTGCCAGCAGTATTGGACAGATTAACTATGGCTACACCTTC. This chain links TRBV5-4 with TRBJ1-2; D may be TRBD1 (6 bases). The V and J ends lost 5 bases and 1 base respectively, with 12 bases between them. The CDR3 runs 14 residues. Germline CDR1 reads SGHNT; CDR2 reads YYREEE (reference sequence).

The genes are TRBV7-9 and TRBJ1-4; TRBD1 matches at 9 bases. From germline, CDR1 is SEHNR and CDR2 FQNEAQ (reference sequence). This CDR3 comprises 15 residues. Trimming removed 5 bases from V and 5 bases from J; junction bases left unmatched: 6. The CDR3 DNA reads as TGTGCCAGCAGCCAACCGGGGACAGGGAATGAAAAACTGTTTTTT. Amino acids: CASSQPGTGNEKLFF.

The CDR3 sequence is CASSFTTSRETQYF. The CDR3 DNA reads as TGTGCCAGTAGTTTTACGACTAGCCGGGAGACCCAGTACTTC. V and J are TRBV19 and TRBJ2-5; 7 nucleotides agree with TRBD2. The CDR3 sequence is 14 residues long. CDR1 and CDR2 from the germline V gene are LNHDA and SQIVND (reference sequence). The trim removed 5 bases at V and 5 bases at J, leaving 8 bases unmatched.

The chain joins TRBV29-1 to TRBJ1-2; 9 nucleotides line up with TRBD1. After removal of 7 bases from V and 0 bases from J, the junction contained 3 bases not matched to a gene. This CDR3 has 13 residues. The germline gives CDR1 SQVTM, CDR2 ANQGSEA. The CDR3 sequence is CSGTGGPNYGYTF. CDR3 in DNA: TGCAGCGGTACAGGGGGCCCTAACTATGGCTACACCTTC. The variable domain in full, with the rest retrieved from reference TRBV29-1 and TRBJ1-2, is SAVISQKPSRDICQRGTSLTIQCQVDSQVTMMFWYRQQPGQSLTLIATANQGSEATYESGFVIDKFPISRPNLTFSTLTVSNMSPEDSSIYLCSGTGGPNYGYTFGSGTRLTVV.

The chain joins TRBV6-1 to TRBJ2-2; 10 bases line up with TRBD2. From germline, CDR1 is MNHNS and CDR2 SASEGT. J lost 4 bases, V lost 7 bases, and 6 bases had no gene match. This CDR3 comprises 15 residues. CDR3 in amino acids: CASTERGGRTGELFF. CDR3 bases: TGTGCCAGCACCGAGCGGGGGGGCCGCACCGGGGAGCTGTTTTTT.

This clone appeared once. This chain uses TRBV29-1 with TRBJ2-5; D gene unclear. Germline-derived CDR1 and CDR2 are SQVTM and ANQGSEA. This CDR3 has 8 residues. The CDR3 nucleotides read TGCGTCGGAGAGACCCAGTACTTC. Amino acids: CVGETQYF.

This clone appeared a few times. The gene calls are TRBV18 and TRBJ1-4; 11 bases line up with TRBD1. Germline V gene data show CDR1 as KGHSH and CDR2 as LQKENI. The V segment lost 4 bases and the J segment 5 bases; nucleotides outside the gene matches: 9. This CDR3 comprises 17 residues. Written as DNA, the CDR3 is TGTGCCAGCTCACTTCTAGGACAGGGGGCTGACAATGAAAAACTGTTTTTT. Translation gives CASSLLGQGADNEKLFF.

The rearrangement links TRBV30 to TRBJ1-6; tentatively, D is TRBD1 (5 bases). CDR3 length: 13 amino acids. V shed 0 bases and J shed 9 bases, with 9 bases lying between them. From germline, CDR1 is GTSNPN and CDR2 SVGIG (reference sequence). CDR3: CAWSVGTSSPLHF. For the CDR3, the DNA is TGTGCCTGGAGTGTAGGGACCTCTTCACCCCTCCACTTT.

This chain links TRBV19 with TRBJ1-5, with a weak D call TRBD1 (5 bases). Germline values: CDR1 LNHDA, CDR2 SQIVND (reference sequence). V lost 7 bases and J lost 6, with 10 bases in between. The CDR3 consists of 12 residues. The chain's CDR3 is CASTQGIQPQHF. CDR3 in DNA: TGTGCCAGTACTCAGGGAATTCAGCCCCAGCATTTT.

J is TRBJ2-3 and V is TRBV6-5; 9 nucleotides match TRBD2. J gave up 1 base and V 2 bases, and 4 bases lay outside the gene matches. The CDR3 contains 16 residues. The germline gives CDR1 MNHEY, CDR2 SVGAGI. In DNA form, the CDR3 reads TGTGCCAGCAGTTACCTGGTAGCGGGGGGCACAGATACGCAGTATTTT. Protein sequence: CASSYLVAGGTDTQYF.

This chain links TRBV6-1 with TRBJ2-3, with 7 positions matching TRBD2. The CDR3 runs 15 residues. Germline CDR1 MNHNS, CDR2 SASEGT. V dropped 8 bases and J dropped 4; count of bases not matched to a gene: 12. The chain's CDR3 is CASGGGPEVSDTQYF. The CDR3 DNA is TGTGCCAGCGGGGGGGGACCAGAAGTATCAGATACGCAGTATTTT.

The genes are TRBV4-1 and TRBJ1-5; D uncertain. This CDR3 comprises 13 residues. The V gene's germline CDR1 is MGHRA and CDR2 YSYEKL. V shed 1 base and J shed 5 bases, with 6 bases lying between them. The CDR3 loop reads CASSQGVDQPQHF. CDR3 coding DNA: TGCGCCAGCAGCCAAGGGGTGGATCAGCCCCAGCATTTT.

This clone was seen a few times. The V and J genes are TRBV5-1 and TRBJ2-1; D is possibly TRBD1 or TRBD2 (6 bases each). Deletions cut 4 bases from V and 5 bases from J, with 13 bases between. The CDR3 is 14 residues long. Germline CDR1 and CDR2: SGHRS and YFSETQ. The CDR3 is CASSPGDINNEQFF. CDR3 DNA sequence: TGCGCCAGCAGCCCGGGGGACATAAACAATGAGCAGTTCTTC.

The genes are TRBV27 and TRBJ2-7; 12 bases match TRBD2. CDR3 size: 16 residues. The junction had 7 bases not matched to a gene; V was cut back by 2 bases and J by 5 bases. Germline V gives CDR1 MNHEY, CDR2 SMNVEV (reference sequence). CDR3 region: CASSLTLAGGPDEQYF. For the CDR3, the DNA is TGTGCCAGCAGTTTAACCCTAGCGGGGGGGCCCGACGAGCAGTACTTC.

This rearrangement joins TRBV19 to TRBJ1-2; D not certain. The CDR3 runs 12 residues. The V end was cut by 0 bases, the J end by 2 bases, with 1 base between. From germline, CDR1 is LNHDA and CDR2 SQIVND (reference sequence). The CDR3 reads CASSIENYGYTF. The CDR3 DNA is TGTGCCAGTAGTATAGAGAACTATGGCTACACCTTC. Variable domain in full (rest from reference TRBV19 and TRBJ1-2): DGGITQSPKYLFRKEGQNVTLSCEQNLNHDAMYWYRQDPGQGLRLIYYSQIVNDFQKGDIAEGYSVSREKKESFPLTVTSAQKNPTAFYLCASSIENYGYTFGSGTRLTVV.